This T cell receptor (beta chain) was observed in a study of cytomegalovirus exposure and HLA in healthy donors. Study-wide results and caveats: An observed cluster of highly shared sequence variants was recorded as a likely sequencing artifact.

Comments on this clone: Its specificity is not known. One end of the junction fails to match germline, which may point to a read error.

Vbeta (60) and Jbeta (13) primers were used in the PCR. Sequenced by immunoSEQ multiplex PCR; TCRdb stores in-frame clones only, minus some. The sample has roughly 180,000 clones, 65% to 85% seen once. The germline V gene encodes CDR1 SNHLY and CDR2 FYNNEI. The CDR3 consists of 15 residues. The V call is TRBV2, the J call TRBJ2-7, with 7 bases lining up with TRBD1. The source material was PBMCs. The TCR originated in a male donor in good health and CMV-seronegative. CDR3 bases: TGTGCCAGCAGCGAGGACAGGATGAGCTCCTACGAGCGGTACTTC. Protein product: CASSEDRMSSYERYF.